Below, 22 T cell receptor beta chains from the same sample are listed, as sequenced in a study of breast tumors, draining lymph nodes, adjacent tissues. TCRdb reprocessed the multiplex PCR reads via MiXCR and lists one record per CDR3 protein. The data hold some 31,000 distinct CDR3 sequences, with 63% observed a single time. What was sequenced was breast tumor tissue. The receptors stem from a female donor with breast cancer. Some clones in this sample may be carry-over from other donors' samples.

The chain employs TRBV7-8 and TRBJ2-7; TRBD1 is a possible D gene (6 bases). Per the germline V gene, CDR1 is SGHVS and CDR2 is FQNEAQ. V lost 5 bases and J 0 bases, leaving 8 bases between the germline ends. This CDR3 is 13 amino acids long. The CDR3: CASSTGYSYEQYF. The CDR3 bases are TGTGCCAGCAGCACAGGGTACTCCTACGAGCAGTACTTC.

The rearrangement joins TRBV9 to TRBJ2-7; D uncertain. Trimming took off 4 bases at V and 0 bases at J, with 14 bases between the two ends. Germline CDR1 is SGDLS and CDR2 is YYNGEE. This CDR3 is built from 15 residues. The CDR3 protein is CASSPPGSISYEQYF. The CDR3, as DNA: TGTGCCAGCAGCCCCCCTGGCAGCATCTCCTACGAGCAGTACTTC.

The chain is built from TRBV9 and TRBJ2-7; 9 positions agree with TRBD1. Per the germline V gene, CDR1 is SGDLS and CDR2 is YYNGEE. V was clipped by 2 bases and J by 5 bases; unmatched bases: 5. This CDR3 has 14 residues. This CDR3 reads CASSVLRDRDEQYF. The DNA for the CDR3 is TGTGCCAGCAGCGTCCTCCGGGACAGGGACGAGCAGTACTTC.

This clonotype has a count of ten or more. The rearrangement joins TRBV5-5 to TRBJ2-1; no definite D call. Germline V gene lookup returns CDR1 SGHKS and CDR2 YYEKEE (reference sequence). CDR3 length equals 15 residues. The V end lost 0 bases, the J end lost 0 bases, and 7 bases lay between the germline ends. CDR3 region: CASSLGPSSYNEQFF. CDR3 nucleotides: TGTGCCAGCAGCTTGGGCCCCAGCTCCTACAATGAGCAGTTCTTC.

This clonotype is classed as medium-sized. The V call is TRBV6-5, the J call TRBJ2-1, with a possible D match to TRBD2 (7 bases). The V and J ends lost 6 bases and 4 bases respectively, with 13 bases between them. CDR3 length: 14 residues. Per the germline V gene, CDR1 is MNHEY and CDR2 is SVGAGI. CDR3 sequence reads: CASRRGGPYNEQFF. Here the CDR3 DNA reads TGTGCCAGCAGACGCGGGGGCCCTTACAATGAGCAGTTCTTC.

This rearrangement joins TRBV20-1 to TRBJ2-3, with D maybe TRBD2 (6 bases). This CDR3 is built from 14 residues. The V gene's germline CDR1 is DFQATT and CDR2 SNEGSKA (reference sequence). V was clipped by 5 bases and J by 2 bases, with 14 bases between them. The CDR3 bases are TGCAGTGCTTTCGTCGGGAGTACCACAGATACGCAGTATTTT. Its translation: CSAFVGSTTDTQYF.

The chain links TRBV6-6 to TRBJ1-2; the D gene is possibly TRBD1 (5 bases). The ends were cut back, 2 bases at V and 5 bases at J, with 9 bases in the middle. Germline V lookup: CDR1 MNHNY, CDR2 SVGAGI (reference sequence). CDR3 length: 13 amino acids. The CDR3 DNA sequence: TGTGCCAGCAGTTACAGGCAGGGATATGGCTACACCTTC. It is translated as CASSYRQGYGYTF.

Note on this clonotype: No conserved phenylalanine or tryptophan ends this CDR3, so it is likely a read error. CDR3 nucleotides: TGTGCCAGCAGCCCGACTAGCGGGAGTTCCGAGCAGTACCTC. Its translation: CASSPTSGSSEQYL. This chain joins TRBV7-8 and TRBJ2-7; TRBD2 aligns across 12 bases. V lost 5 bases, J lost 6 bases, and 5 bases stayed unmatched. Germline V gene data show CDR1 as SGHVS and CDR2 as FQNEAQ. This CDR3 has 14 residues.

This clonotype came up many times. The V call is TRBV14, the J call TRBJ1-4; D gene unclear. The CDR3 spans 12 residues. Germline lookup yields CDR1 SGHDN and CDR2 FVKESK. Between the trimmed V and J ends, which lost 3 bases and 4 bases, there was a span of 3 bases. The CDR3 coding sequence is TGTGCCAGCAGCCAGTTTAATGAAAAACTGTTTTTT. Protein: CASSQFNEKLFF.

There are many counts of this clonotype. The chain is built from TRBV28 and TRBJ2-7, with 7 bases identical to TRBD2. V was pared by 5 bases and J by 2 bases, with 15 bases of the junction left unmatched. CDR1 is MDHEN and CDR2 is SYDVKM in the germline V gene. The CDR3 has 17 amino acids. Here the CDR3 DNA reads TGTGCCAGCAGTCCCCCTAAGGCGGGAGTTTACGCCTACGAGCAGTACTTC. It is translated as CASSPPKAGVYAYEQYF.

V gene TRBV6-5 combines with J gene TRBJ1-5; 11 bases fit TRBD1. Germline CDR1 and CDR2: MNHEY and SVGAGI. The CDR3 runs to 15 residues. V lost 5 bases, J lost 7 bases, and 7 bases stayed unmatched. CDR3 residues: CASSNGQGARQPQHF. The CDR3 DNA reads TGTGCCAGCAGTAACGGACAGGGGGCCAGGCAGCCCCAGCATTTT.

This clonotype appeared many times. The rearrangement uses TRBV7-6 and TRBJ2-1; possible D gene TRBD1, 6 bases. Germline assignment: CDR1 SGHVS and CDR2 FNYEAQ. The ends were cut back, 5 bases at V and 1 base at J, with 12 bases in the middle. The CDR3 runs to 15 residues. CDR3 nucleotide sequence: TGTGCCAGCAGCCCAGGGGTAGGGTCCTACAATGAGCAGTTCTTC. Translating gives CASSPGVGSYNEQFF.

CDR3 coding DNA: TGTGCCACCAGCGAAGGGACAGGCGGGCACTATTCACCCCTCCACTTT. The encoded protein is CATSEGTGGHYSPLHF. The chain has TRBV15 and TRBJ1-6, with TRBD1 matching over 8 bases. The CDR3 length is 16 residues. Unmatched junction bases numbered 11, after V lost 5 bases and J lost 8 bases. The germline gives CDR1 LNHNV, CDR2 YYDKDF (reference sequence).

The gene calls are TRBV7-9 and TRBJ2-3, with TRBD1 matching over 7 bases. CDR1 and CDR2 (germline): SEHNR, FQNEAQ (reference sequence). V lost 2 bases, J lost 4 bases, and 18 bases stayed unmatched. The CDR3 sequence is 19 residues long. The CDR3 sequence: CASSLFWTGPNTPADTQYF. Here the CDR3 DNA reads TGTGCCAGCAGCTTATTCTGGACAGGTCCTAATACCCCCGCAGATACGCAGTATTTT.

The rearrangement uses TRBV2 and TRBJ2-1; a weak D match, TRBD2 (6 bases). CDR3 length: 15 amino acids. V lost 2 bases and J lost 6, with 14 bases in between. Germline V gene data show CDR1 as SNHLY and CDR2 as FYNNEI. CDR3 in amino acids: CASSEKRARGNEQFF. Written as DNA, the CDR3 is TGTGCCAGCAGTGAAAAGCGGGCCAGAGGCAATGAGCAGTTCTTC.

CDR3 residues: CASSSKQGPTQETQYF. The CDR3, as DNA: TGCGCCAGCAGCTCCAAACAGGGTCCAACCCAAGAGACCCAGTACTTC. This chain uses TRBV5-1 with TRBJ2-5; D may be TRBD1 (6 bases). Germline V lookup: CDR1 SGHRS, CDR2 YFSETQ. V lost 3 bases, J lost 1 base, and 16 bases lay in between. The CDR3 loop spans 16 amino acids.

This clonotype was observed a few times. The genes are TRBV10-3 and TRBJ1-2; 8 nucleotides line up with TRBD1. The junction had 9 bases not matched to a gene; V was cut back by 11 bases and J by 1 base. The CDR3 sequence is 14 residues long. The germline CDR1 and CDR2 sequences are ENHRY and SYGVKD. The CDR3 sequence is CAATDRGGNYGYTF. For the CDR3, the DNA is TGTGCCGCCACCGACAGGGGAGGTAACTATGGCTACACCTTC.

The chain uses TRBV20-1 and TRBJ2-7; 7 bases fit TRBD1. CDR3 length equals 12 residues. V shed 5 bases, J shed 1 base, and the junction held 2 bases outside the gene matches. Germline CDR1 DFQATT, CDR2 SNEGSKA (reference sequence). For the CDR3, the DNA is TGCAGTGCTCGACAGGGATCCTACGAGCAGTACTTC. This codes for CSARQGSYEQYF.

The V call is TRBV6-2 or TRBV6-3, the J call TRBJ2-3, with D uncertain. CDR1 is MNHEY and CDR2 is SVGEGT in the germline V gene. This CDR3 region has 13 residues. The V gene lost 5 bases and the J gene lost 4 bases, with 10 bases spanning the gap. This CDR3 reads CASSPGRPDTQYF. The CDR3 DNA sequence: TGTGCCAGCAGTCCGGGCAGGCCAGATACGCAGTATTTT.

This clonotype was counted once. The CDR3 coding sequence is TGTGCCATTGCGGGACAGGGGAATGGTGGTTACACCTTC. Encoded protein: CAIAGQGNGGYTF. The chain employs TRBV6-1 and TRBJ1-2; 10 nucleotides line up with TRBD1. The CDR3 runs 13 residues. Germline V gives CDR1 MNHNS, CDR2 SASEGT. V shed 10 bases and J 11 bases; nucleotides not matched to a gene: 13.

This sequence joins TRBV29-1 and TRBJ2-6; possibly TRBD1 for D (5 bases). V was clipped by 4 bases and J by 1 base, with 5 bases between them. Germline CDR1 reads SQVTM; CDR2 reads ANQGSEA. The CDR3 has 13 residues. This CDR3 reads CSVAGSGANVLTF. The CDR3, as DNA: TGCAGCGTTGCAGGGTCTGGGGCCAACGTCCTGACTTTC.

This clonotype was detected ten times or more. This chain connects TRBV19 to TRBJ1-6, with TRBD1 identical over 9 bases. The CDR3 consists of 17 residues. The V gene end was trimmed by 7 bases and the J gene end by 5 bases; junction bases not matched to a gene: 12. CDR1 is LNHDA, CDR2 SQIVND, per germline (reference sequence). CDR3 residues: CASTRDRATDNNSPLHF. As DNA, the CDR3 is TGTGCCAGTACTCGGGACAGGGCTACGGATAATAATTCACCCCTCCACTTT. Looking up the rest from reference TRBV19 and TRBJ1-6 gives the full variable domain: DGGITQSPKYLFRKEGQNVTLSCEQNLNHDAMYWYRQDPGQGLRLIYYSQIVNDFQKGDIAEGYSVSREKKESFPLTVTSAQKNPTAFYLCASTRDRATDNNSPLHFGNGTRLTVT.